The source of this T cell receptor beta chain is a study of CD8+ T cells in alopecia areata. Study overall: Treated patients took oral tofacitinib at 5 to 10 mg twice daily.

Peripheral blood and lesional scalp punch biopsies were taken from alopecia areata patients. Study conclusions and caveats: Especially in alopecia totalis/universalis, lesional scalp showed greater clonality than normal scalp did.

A note on this clone: Its antigen is currently unknown.

It was cDNA, reverse transcribed from extracted RNA, that served as the sequencing template. TCRdb's table, derived via immunoSEQ multiplex PCR, lists solely in-frame clones and lacks some. The sample lists some 120,000 clones; around three fifths were seen once. With 6 bases removed from V and 9 bases from J, the gap between germline ends came to 9 bases. The CDR3 has 11 residues. Looked up from germline, CDR1 is SEHNR and CDR2 is FQNEAQ (reference sequence). This TCR was recovered from a human donor with alopecia areata. The rearrangement joins TRBV7-9 to TRBJ1-5; D not resolved. This material consisted of CD4+ T cells sorted from blood, taken at week 0. CDR3 sequence reads: CASRRPWPQHF. The CDR3 nucleotides are TGTGCCAGCAGACGCCCGTGGCCCCAGCATTTT.